The 23 T cell receptor beta chains listed next were all sequenced from one sample in a study of blood T cells in healthy people across ages. A second PCR of about 7 to 12 cycles used a sample-barcoded 5' primer and a J-beta primer mix. Each CDR3 protein is one row after TCRdb ran MiXCR on the 5' RACE reads. The data hold roughly 720,000 distinct CDR3 sequences, with 50% to 65% observed a single time. Sequences were obtained from blood. These receptor sequences come from a man older than 75 in good health.

This clonotype was observed a handful of times. In nucleotides, the CDR3 is TGTGCCAGCAGCCTGGGACTAGCGATCAGATACGCGTATTTT. This gives the protein CASSLGLAIRYAYF. The chain couples TRBV7-2 to TRBJ2-3; TRBD2 aligns across 10 bases. With V trimmed by 5 bases and J by 14 bases, 13 bases remained unmatched. The V gene's germline CDR1 is SGHTA and CDR2 FQGNSA. The CDR3 is made up of 14 amino acids.

The rearrangement uses TRBV7-9 and TRBJ2-4; TRBD1 might be the D (5 bases). The CDR3 sequence is 15 residues long. V was cut by 6 bases and J by 0 bases, with 12 bases left in between. Germline CDR1 SEHNR, CDR2 FQNEAQ (reference sequence). In DNA, the CDR3 is TGTGCCAGCAGTTATACAGGTCTAGCCAAAAACATTCAGTACTTC. This gives the protein CASSYTGLAKNIQYF.

This sequence joins TRBV11-1 and TRBJ2-5; 9 bases fit TRBD2. The CDR3 contains 16 residues. The V gene end was trimmed by 5 bases and the J gene end by 0 bases; junction bases not matched to a gene: 7. CDR1 SGHAT and CDR2 FQDESV come from the germline V gene (reference sequence). The chain's CDR3 is CASSRLTSGYQETQYF. DNA for the CDR3: TGTGCCAGCAGCAGACTCACTAGCGGGTACCAAGAGACCCAGTACTTC.

This clonotype was counted between two and nine times. Here the CDR3 DNA reads TGTGCCAGCAGCTTAACGGCAGAGACCCAGTACTTC. This codes for CASSLTAETQYF. V is TRBV7-9 and J is TRBJ2-5; D ambiguous. Germline assignment: CDR1 SEHNR and CDR2 FQNEAQ (reference sequence). The V gene lost 2 bases and the J gene lost 4 bases, with 5 bases spanning the gap. The CDR3 totals 12 residues.

The chain recombines TRBV3-1 with TRBJ2-1, with 14 bases aligning to TRBD2. The J call is uncertain, as TRBJ2-7 better fits the DNA end. The CDR3 covers 18 residues. CDR1 and CDR2 from the germline V gene are LGHDT and YNNKEL (reference sequence). CDR3 DNA sequence: TGTGCCAGCAGCCGCGGGACTAGCGGGAGCAGCTCCTACAATGAGCAGTACTTC. Encoded protein: CASSRGTSGSSSYNEQYF.

This clonotype was counted only a few times. The J gene is TRBJ1-2, the V gene TRBV12-3 or TRBV12-4; D gene uncertain. The CDR3 consists of 14 residues. V lost 0 bases and J 11 bases, leaving 16 bases between the germline ends. As DNA, the CDR3 is TGTGCCAGCAGTTTAGCGCTAGTGACTGACCGATACACCTTC. Residues: CASSLALVTDRYTF.

As DNA, the CDR3 is TGTGCCAGCAGCCCTTCAGCGGGATCGAATGAGCAGTTCTTC. Translated, it gives CASSPSAGSNEQFF. The chain couples TRBV11-2 to TRBJ2-1; 7 bases map to TRBD2. The CDR3 consists of 14 residues. The junction had 8 bases not matched to a gene; V was cut back by 5 bases and J by 7 bases. Germline V gene lookup returns CDR1 SGHAT and CDR2 FQNNGV. Supplemented by reference TRBV11-2 and TRBJ2-1, the full variable domain reads EAGVAQSPRYKIIEKRQSVAFWCNPISGHATLYWYQQILGQGPKLLIQFQNNGVVDDSQLPKDRFSAERLKGVDSTLKIQPAKLEDSAVYLCASSPSAGSNEQFFGPGTRLTVL.

The V and J genes are TRBV4-2 and TRBJ2-2; TRBD1 is a possible D gene (5 bases). The CDR3 covers 17 residues. V lost 1 base and J lost 4, with 16 bases in between. Germline V gene sequence: CDR1 LGHNA, CDR2 YNFKEQ. The CDR3 DNA sequence: TGTGCCAGCAGCCAAGGGGGCCCAGACAGACCCACCGGGGAGCTGTTTTTT. Translated: CASSQGGPDRPTGELFF.

The chain combines TRBV4-1 with TRBJ2-3; 10 bases fit TRBD2. Trimming cost V 0 bases and J 14 bases; bases outside gene matches: 17. Germline loops: CDR1 MGHRA, CDR2 YSYEKL. The CDR3 covers 17 residues. The chain's CDR3 is CASSQEVLVAGGRYAYF. The CDR3 bases are TGCGCCAGCAGCCAAGAGGTCCTGGTAGCGGGGGGAAGATACGCGTATTTT.

V gene TRBV3-1 combines with J gene TRBJ2-5; D might be TRBD1 (6 bases). Trimming took 2 bases from V and 4 from J, leaving 14 bases between them. Germline V CDR1 and CDR2: LGHDT, YNNKEL (reference sequence). CDR3 size: 15 residues. The CDR3 loop is CASSQNSRGRETQYF. CDR3 bases: TGTGCCAGCAGCCAAAATTCGAGGGGGAGAGAGACCCAGTACTTC.

The chain links TRBV20-1 to TRBJ2-1; no clear D. CDR1 and CDR2 (germline): DFQATT, SNEGSKA (reference sequence). V was trimmed by 5 bases and J by 5 bases, leaving 16 bases between them. The CDR3 totals 14 residues. The CDR3 DNA reads as TGCAGTGCTCCCCAGCTGTCCCTACACAATGAGCAGTTCTTC. Residues: CSAPQLSLHNEQFF.

In this sample, this clonotype turned up a few times. The V gene is TRBV7-9, the J gene TRBJ2-3; no clear D. Germline V gene lookup returns CDR1 SEHNR and CDR2 FQNEAQ (reference sequence). V was trimmed by 5 bases and J by 2 bases, leaving 17 bases between them. The CDR3 consists of 16 residues. CDR3 DNA sequence: TGTGCCAGCAGCGGTCCGGAAAGCGCGTACACAGATACGCAGTATTTT. It codes for CASSGPESAYTDTQYF.

This clonotype has more than one count but fewer than ten. The chain links TRBV10-3 to TRBJ2-1; D is unresolved. Germline lookup yields CDR1 ENHRY and CDR2 SYGVKD. Trimming shortened V by 4 bases and J by 8 bases, and 12 bases separated the two germline ends. This CDR3 has 13 amino acids. The CDR3 sequence is CAISGGLSDEQFF. The CDR3 DNA sequence: TGTGCCATCAGTGGCGGCTTGAGCGATGAGCAGTTCTTC.

This sequence joins TRBV24-1 and TRBJ2-1; no reliable D call. The J call may be incorrect, as the DNA end agrees better with TRBJ2-7. This CDR3 region has 15 residues. Germline lookup yields CDR1 KGHDR and CDR2 SFDVKD. As DNA, the CDR3 is TGTGCCACCAGTGATATTCAGAGCTCCTACAATGAGCAGTACTTC. Its protein product is CATSDIQSSYNEQYF.

The chain employs TRBV20-1 and TRBJ2-4, with D possibly matching TRBD2 (7 bases). Germline V gene data show CDR1 as DFQATT and CDR2 as SNEGSKA (reference sequence). The CDR3 has 15 amino acids. V lost 4 bases and J lost 6, with 19 bases in between. The CDR3 DNA sequence: TGCAGTGCTACGAGGGGAGGGGGGCGAGGAAACATTCAGTACTTC. Protein product: CSATRGGGRGNIQYF.

The CDR3, as DNA: TGTGCCAGCAGCCATTACGCGGGCCCGAACACTGAAGCTTTCTTT. As protein: CASSHYAGPNTEAFF. This rearrangement joins TRBV14 to TRBJ1-1; D is undetermined. In germline, CDR1 is SGHDN, CDR2 FVKESK. The CDR3 runs 15 residues. The V and J ends lost 3 bases and 1 base respectively, with 12 bases between them.

This clonotype was detected a few times. The chain uses TRBV29-1 and TRBJ2-7; 9 bases line up with TRBD1. CDR1 and CDR2 (germline): SQVTM, ANQGSEA. The CDR3 runs to 14 residues. V trimming: 6 bases; J trimming: 2 bases; junction bases outside the gene matches: 8. CDR3 loop: CSVTDRGSTYEQYF. CDR3 in DNA: TGCAGCGTGACCGACAGGGGGTCTACCTACGAGCAGTACTTC.

The V call is TRBV12-3 or TRBV12-4, the J call TRBJ2-1; 7 nucleotides agree with TRBD2. The V segment lost 6 bases and the J segment 6 bases; nucleotides outside the gene matches: 11. This CDR3 has 15 amino acids. The CDR3 spells CASSDLGRGGNEQFF. The CDR3, as DNA: TGTGCCAGCAGCGACTTAGGGAGGGGCGGCAATGAGCAGTTCTTC.

This chain connects TRBV12-3 or TRBV12-4 to TRBJ1-1, with D perhaps TRBD1 (5 bases). The CDR3 covers 14 residues. For the CDR3, the DNA is TGTGCAAACCGTGGAAGCGGGGCCTACACTGAAGCTTTCTTT. Translation gives CANRGSGAYTEAFF.

The CDR3 region has the DNA TGTGCCACCAGTGACCTGGGACTAGCGGGAGCAACCCAGTACTTC. This sequence encodes CATSDLGLAGATQYF. The V and J genes are TRBV24-1 and TRBJ2-5; 14 positions match TRBD2. Germline assignment: CDR1 KGHDR and CDR2 SFDVKD. The V gene end was trimmed by 4 bases and the J gene end by 8 bases; junction bases not matched to a gene: 5. The CDR3 runs 15 residues.

This clonotype has only a few counts. CDR3 in amino acids: CASSLAMAGDGNTQYF. The CDR3, as DNA: TGCGCCAGCAGCCTCGCGATGGCGGGAGATGGAAATACGCAGTATTTT. The V call is TRBV5-1, the J call TRBJ2-3; 7 nucleotides align to TRBD2. Germline lookup yields CDR1 SGHRS and CDR2 YFSETQ. The V segment lost 4 bases and the J segment 7 bases; nucleotides outside the gene matches: 15. This CDR3 is built from 16 residues.

This clonotype was seen a single time. The V call is TRBV2, the J call TRBJ1-5; D is ambiguous. The length of the CDR3 is 15 residues. The germline V gene encodes CDR1 SNHLY and CDR2 FYNNEI. V shed 6 bases and J shed 0 bases, with 12 bases lying between them. Written as DNA, the CDR3 is TGTGCCAGCAGGGCAGAGCAGGATAGCAATCAGCCCCAGCATTTT. It is translated as CASRAEQDSNQPQHF.

This clonotype was observed a few times. J is TRBJ2-5 and V is TRBV7-3; the D gene could be TRBD1 or TRBD2 (5 bases each). TRBJ2-7 explains the end of the DNA better; the J call may be wrong. The CDR3 runs 15 residues. The germline CDR1 and CDR2 sequences are SGHTA and FQGTGA. The CDR3 protein is CASSFSARGNYEQYF. The CDR3 DNA is TGTGCCAGCAGCTTCTCGGCTCGGGGCAACTACGAGCAGTACTTC.